One and the same sample provided the 25 T cell receptor beta chains below, sequenced in a study of CD8 T cells in ankylosing spondylitis (dated by TCRdb to about 2017). Study-wide findings and limitations: Blood from ankylosing spondylitis patients appeared to be characterized by a TCR beta motif made up of several highly homologous amino acid variants.

The library was built by means of 5' RACE. TCRdb records Illumina HiSeq 2500 as the sequencer. The public reads were reprocessed in TCRdb via fastp at Q25 and MiXCR, keeping in-frame beta chains. Each entry merges the rows of one CDR3 protein and shows their most common DNA and genes. This sample comprises hundreds of thousands of distinct CDR3 sequences, 12% of them detected only once. The top ten hold roughly 0.51% of the sample. These receptors' targets are unknown. The material sequenced was blood, either unsorted or a sorted T cell fraction (not recorded which). These receptor sequences come from a male donor with ankylosing spondylitis.

This clonotype was counted ten times or more. The chain recombines TRBV6-2 or TRBV6-3 with TRBJ2-1, with 11 bases matching TRBD2. The trim removed 6 bases at V and 4 bases at J, leaving 5 bases unmatched. The CDR3 loop spans 15 amino acids. CDR1 MNHEY and CDR2 SVGEGT come from the germline V gene. CDR3 sequence: CASSQGLAAYNEQFF. The DNA for the CDR3 is TGTGCCAGCAGCCAGGGACTAGCGGCTTACAATGAGCAGTTCTTC.

This clonotype was seen many times. V and J are TRBV12-3 or TRBV12-4 and TRBJ2-4; the match to TRBD1 covers 10 bases. The CDR3 is 14 residues long. V was pared by 6 bases and J by 9 bases, with 8 bases of the junction left unmatched. The CDR3 loop is CASSHRDRGVIQYF. The CDR3 DNA follows: TGTGCCAGCAGCCACCGGGACAGGGGTGTCATTCAGTACTTC.

The chain employs TRBV10-3 and TRBJ2-2; 10 nucleotides match TRBD2. Trimming at V came to 1 base and at J to 6 bases, leaving 5 bases not matched to a gene. The CDR3 sequence is 16 residues long. Germline V gene data show CDR1 as ENHRY and CDR2 as SYGVKD. CDR3 nucleotides: TGTGCCATCAGTGAGTTGCCTAGCGGGAGCGCCGGGGAGCTGTTTTTT. Translating it yields CAISELPSGSAGELFF.

The sample holds a few counts of this clonotype. The chain has TRBV20-1 and TRBJ2-7; D may be TRBD1 (5 bases). CDR1 and CDR2 (germline): DFQATT, SNEGSKA (reference sequence). The V and J ends lost 2 bases and 2 bases respectively, with 13 bases between them. There are 14 residues in the CDR3. CDR3 loop: CSARQGRSPYEQYF. The CDR3 nucleotides read TGCAGTGCTAGACAGGGCAGATCTCCCTACGAGCAGTACTTC.

The V and J genes are TRBV5-1 and TRBJ2-1; 7 bases are a match to TRBD2. The CDR3 extends over 16 amino acids. CDR1 is SGHRS and CDR2 is YFSETQ in the germline V gene. The ends lost 1 base at V and 3 bases at J; junction bases unmatched: 7. CDR3 sequence reads: CASSLTRGLSYNEQFF. The CDR3 coding sequence is TGCGCCAGCAGCTTGACGCGGGGGTTGAGCTACAATGAGCAGTTCTTC.

This clonotype was recorded at least ten times. This sequence joins TRBV29-1 and TRBJ2-1, with D possibly TRBD2 on 6 matching bases. The V end lost 6 bases, the J end lost 0 bases, and 21 bases lay between the germline ends. The CDR3 runs to 17 residues. CDR1 SQVTM and CDR2 ANQGSEA come from the germline V gene. The DNA for the CDR3 is TGCAGCGTCGTTCTGGGGCGGGATAGAGGCTCCTACAATGAGCAGTTCTTC. This codes for CSVVLGRDRGSYNEQFF.

This clonotype has more than one count but fewer than ten. J is TRBJ2-7 and V is TRBV20-1; D is unclear. The germline V gene encodes CDR1 DFQATT and CDR2 SNEGSKA (reference sequence). V dropped 1 base and J dropped 2 bases, with 6 bases sitting between them. This CDR3 is 12 amino acids long. The CDR3 DNA is TGCAGTGCTAGAGGGGCCACCTACGAGCAGTACTTC. It is translated as CSARGATYEQYF.

The rearrangement links TRBV29-1 to TRBJ1-2, with D maybe TRBD1 (6 bases). Trimming pared 7 bases from V and 4 bases from J, leaving 16 bases between. The CDR3 is 13 amino acids. In germline, CDR1 is SQVTM, CDR2 ANQGSEA. The CDR3 loop is CSALPVGAYGYTF. The CDR3 region has the DNA TGCAGCGCGTTACCCGTGGGGGCCTATGGCTACACCTTC.

The table lists this clonotype with a few counts. The J gene is TRBJ2-1, the V gene TRBV7-9, with D perhaps assigned TRBD1 or TRBD2 (6 bases each). V was cut by 8 bases and J by 0 bases, with 17 bases left in between. The germline V gene has CDR1 SEHNR and CDR2 FQNEAQ (reference sequence). The CDR3 contains 16 residues. Here the CDR3 DNA reads TGTGCCAGCGTGCAAACAGGGAGGAGCTCCTACAATGAGCAGTTCTTC. Its protein product is CASVQTGRSSYNEQFF.

This clonotype was observed a few times. The rearrangement links TRBV9 to TRBJ2-5, with D perhaps TRBD2 (6 bases). Trimming shortened V by 0 bases and J by 5 bases, and 11 bases separated the two germline ends. Germline V gene lookup returns CDR1 SGDLS and CDR2 YYNGEE. The CDR3 loop spans 14 amino acids. In DNA, the CDR3 is TGTGCCAGCAGCGTAGCGGGGAGGTGGGAGACCCAGTACTTC. Its translation: CASSVAGRWETQYF.

This clonotype was counted between two and nine times. V gene TRBV7-6 combines with J gene TRBJ2-7; D is unclear. CDR1 SGHVS and CDR2 FNYEAQ come from the germline V gene. The CDR3 has 15 residues. V dropped 1 base and J dropped 0 bases, with 10 bases sitting between them. The CDR3 nucleotides are TGTGCCAGCAGCTTAGTCCCCACTCACTCCTACGAGCAGTACTTC. As protein: CASSLVPTHSYEQYF.

CDR3 bases: TGTGCCAGCAGCGTAGTTGACTACAATGAGCAGTTCTTC. Protein: CASSVVDYNEQFF. This rearrangement joins TRBV9 to TRBJ2-1; D not certain. The CDR3 covers 13 residues. V dropped 0 bases and J dropped 3 bases, with 4 bases sitting between them. CDR1 and CDR2 from the germline V gene are SGDLS and YYNGEE.

This clonotype was detected many times. The chain couples TRBV20-1 to TRBJ2-2, with 12 bases identical to TRBD2. Losses at the gene ends were 6 bases for V and 4 bases for J; bases not matched to a gene: 6. The CDR3 has 15 residues. Per germline, CDR1 DFQATT and CDR2 SNEGSKA (reference sequence). In DNA, the CDR3 is TGCAGTGCAAGACTAGCGGGGGCGGTCACCGGGGAGCTGTTTTTT. Amino acid sequence: CSARLAGAVTGELFF.

This clonotype was observed at least ten times. The junction does not match germline at one end; this may be a read error. J is TRBJ2-5 and V is TRBV5-1; D is tentatively TRBD1 or TRBD2 (5 bases each). CDR3 length: 13 amino acids. The V gene's germline CDR1 is SGHRS and CDR2 YFSETQ. The CDR3 DNA sequence: TGTGCCAGCAGCTTTCAGGGACGCGAGACCCAGTACTTC. Translating gives CASSFQGRETQYF.

This clonotype has a handful of counts. The chain joins TRBV5-1 to TRBJ2-2; 8 bases map to TRBD1. This CDR3 is built from 16 residues. The V segment lost 3 bases and the J segment 4 bases; nucleotides outside the gene matches: 8. Germline-derived CDR1 and CDR2 are SGHRS and YFSETQ. The CDR3 spells CASSSAGTGLTGELFF. CDR3 in DNA: TGCGCCAGCAGCTCTGCCGGGACAGGACTCACCGGGGAGCTGTTTTTT.

The chain uses TRBV11-2 and TRBJ1-4, with TRBD1 matching over 11 bases. The trim removed 5 bases at V and 13 bases at J, leaving 12 bases unmatched. The length of the CDR3 is 15 residues. Germline lookup yields CDR1 SGHAT and CDR2 FQNNGV. CDR3 sequence: CASSRGQGARRGLFF. In DNA, the CDR3 is TGTGCCAGCAGCCGCGGACAGGGGGCACGCCGGGGACTGTTTTTT.

The chain recombines TRBV20-1 with TRBJ2-1, with 12 bases identical to TRBD2. CDR3 length: 16 residues. V shed 2 bases and J 2 bases; nucleotides not matched to a gene: 4. Germline CDR1 DFQATT, CDR2 SNEGSKA (reference sequence). In nucleotides, the CDR3 is TGCAGTGCTAGATCCAGACTAGCGGGGGCCTACAATGAGCAGTTCTTC. It codes for CSARSRLAGAYNEQFF.

The chain joins TRBV18 to TRBJ2-6, with a tentative D call TRBD1 (6 bases). Germline-derived CDR1 and CDR2 are KGHSH and LQKENI. The CDR3 length is 13 residues. Trimming took 6 bases from V and 7 from J, leaving 10 bases between them. The CDR3 reads CASSDSKANVLTF. The DNA for the CDR3 is TGTGCCAGCTCGGACAGCAAAGCCAACGTCCTGACTTTC. The complete variable domain, with remaining parts taken from reference TRBV18 and TRBJ2-6, reads NAGVMQNPRHLVRRRGQEARLRCSPMKGHSHVYWYRQLPEEGLKFMVYLQKENIIDESGMPKERFSAEFPKEGPSILRIQQVVRGDSAAYFCASSDSKANVLTFGAGSRLTVL.

This clonotype was found many times. The chain employs TRBV27 and TRBJ1-1, with 7 bases identical to TRBD1. The CDR3 is made up of 14 amino acids. V was pared by 3 bases and J by 4 bases, with 5 bases of the junction left unmatched. Germline lookup yields CDR1 MNHEY and CDR2 SMNVEV (reference sequence). CDR3 sequence (DNA): TGTGCCAGCAGTTTCGACAGGGAAAGCACTGAAGCTTTCTTT. Protein sequence: CASSFDRESTEAFF.

The chain combines TRBV20-1 with TRBJ2-7; possibly TRBD2 for D (5 bases). The germline V and J ends were trimmed by 0 bases and 3 bases, with 9 bases remaining between them. Germline CDR1 DFQATT, CDR2 SNEGSKA (reference sequence). The CDR3 contains 13 residues. The DNA of the CDR3 is TGCAGTGCTAGAGAACCAGGACTCTACGAGCAGTACTTC. Translated: CSAREPGLYEQYF.

This rearrangement joins TRBV3-1 to TRBJ2-7, with 10 nucleotides matching TRBD2. Germline loops: CDR1 LGHDT, CDR2 YNNKEL (reference sequence). V lost 4 bases, J lost 3 bases, and 6 bases stayed unmatched. The CDR3 has 15 residues. The CDR3 bases are TGTGCCAGCAGCCCCCGTGCTAGCGGGGGCTACGAGCAGTACTTC. Translating gives CASSPRASGGYEQYF.

This clonotype showed up just a few times. V and J are TRBV6-1 and TRBJ2-7; 8 nucleotides align to TRBD1. The ends lost 5 bases at V and 2 bases at J; junction bases unmatched: 5. This CDR3 region has 14 residues. CDR1 and CDR2 from the germline V gene are MNHNS and SASEGT. The CDR3 sequence: CASSRTGRTYEQYF. In DNA form, the CDR3 reads TGTGCCAGCAGTCGGACAGGGCGAACCTACGAGCAGTACTTC.

This clonotype was detected many times. The chain carries TRBV4-2 and TRBJ2-2; D gene unclear. Trimming left V 0 bases short and J 5 bases short, with 10 bases between. There are 15 residues in the CDR3. CDR1 is LGHNA and CDR2 is YNFKEQ in the germline V gene. The CDR3: CASSQEVLVTGELFF. CDR3 sequence (DNA): TGTGCCAGCAGCCAAGAGGTGTTGGTAACCGGGGAGCTGTTTTTT.

V usage is TRBV7-3 and J usage is TRBJ1-5; D is undetermined. CDR1 is SGHTA, CDR2 FQGTGA, per germline. Trimming pared 5 bases from V and 4 bases from J, leaving 9 bases between. The CDR3 is made up of 13 amino acids. Written as DNA, the CDR3 is TGTGCCAGCAGCGCAGAGCCTAATCAGCCCCAGCATTTT. Translation gives CASSAEPNQPQHF.

This clonotype turned up a few times. The rearrangement uses TRBV20-1 and TRBJ2-7; 7 nucleotides match TRBD1. Germline V lookup: CDR1 DFQATT, CDR2 SNEGSKA (reference sequence). The CDR3 sequence is 15 residues long. V gave up 5 bases and J gave up 2 bases; unmatched junction bases: 12. The CDR3, as DNA: TGCAGTGCTCCGCCCTCCTCGACAGGGCCCTACGAGCAGTACTTC. This codes for CSAPPSSTGPYEQYF.